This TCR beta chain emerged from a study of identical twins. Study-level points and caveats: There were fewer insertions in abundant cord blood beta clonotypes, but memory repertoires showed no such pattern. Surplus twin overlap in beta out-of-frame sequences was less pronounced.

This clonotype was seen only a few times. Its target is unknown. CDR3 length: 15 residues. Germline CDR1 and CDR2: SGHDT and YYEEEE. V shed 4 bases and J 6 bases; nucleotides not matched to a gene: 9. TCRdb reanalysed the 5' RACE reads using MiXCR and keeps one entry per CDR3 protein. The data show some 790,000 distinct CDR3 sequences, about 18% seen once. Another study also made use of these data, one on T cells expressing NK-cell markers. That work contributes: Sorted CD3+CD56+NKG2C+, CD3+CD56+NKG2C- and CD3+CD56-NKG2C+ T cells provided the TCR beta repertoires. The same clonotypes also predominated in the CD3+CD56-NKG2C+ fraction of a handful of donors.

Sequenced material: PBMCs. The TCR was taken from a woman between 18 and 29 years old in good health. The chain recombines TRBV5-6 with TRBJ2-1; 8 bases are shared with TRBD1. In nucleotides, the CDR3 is TGTGCCAGCAGCCCGGAGGACAGGGAGGTCAATGAGCAGTTCTTC. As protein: CASSPEDREVNEQFF.